Listed below are T cell receptor beta chains from one sample, sequenced in a study of blood T cells in healthy people across ages. One entry per CDR3 protein results from TCRdb running MiXCR on the 5' RACE reads. The data show just under 550,000 distinct CDR3 sequences, about 24% seen once. Separately, the same data were catalogued under a study of T cells of mothers and their children.

Sequencing was done on a sample of blood. These receptors all stem from a boy between 10 and 17 years old in good health. Both conserved end residues are part of each CDR3. The D gene is left open where the match is weak. Clone size is shown for a subset of rows, as once, few, many or a class of expanded clone.

>TRBD1|TRBJ2-3|TRBV29-1|few
CSVEGTGPADTQYF
TGCAGCGTTGAGGGGACAGGGCCGGCAGATACGCAGTATTTT
>-|TRBJ2-3|TRBV4-2|-
CASSQEADFRTDTQYF
TGTGCCAGCAGCCAAGAGGCGGACTTCAGGACAGATACGCAGTATTTT
>TRBD2|TRBJ2-7|TRBV6-7|-
CASSFKTSGGLSSYEQYF
TGTGCCAGCAGTTTCAAGACTAGCGGGGGGCTGAGCTCCTACGAGCAGTACTTC
>-|TRBJ2-2|TRBV4-3|few
CASSQGGRSTGELFF
TGCGCCAGCAGCCAAGGAGGGAGGAGCACCGGGGAGCTGTTTTTT
>-|TRBJ1-1|TRBV6-5|few
CASSYSAGRGTEAFF
TGTGCCAGCAGTTACTCGGCAGGCCGCGGCACTGAAGCTTTCTTT
>TRBD1|TRBJ2-1|TRBV5-1|few
CASRAGTGAYNEQFF
TGCGCCAGCAGGGCCGGGACAGGGGCTTACAATGAGCAGTTCTTC
>TRBD2|TRBJ2-2|TRBV6-4|many
CASSGRESGELFF
TGTGCCAGCAGTGGGCGGGAGTCCGGGGAGCTGTTTTTT
>TRBD2|TRBJ2-1|TRBV9|-
CASSVVSGRGNEQFF
TGTGCCAGCAGCGTAGTTAGCGGGAGAGGGAATGAGCAGTTCTTC
>TRBD1|TRBJ2-1|TRBV29-1|-
CSGRDRAYNEQFF
TGCAGCGGCCGAGACAGGGCTTACAATGAGCAGTTCTTC
>-|TRBJ2-3|TRBV29-1|few
CSVVLTGLADTQYF
TGCAGCGTTGTTCTAACGGGGCTTGCAGATACGCAGTATTTT
>-|TRBJ2-7|TRBV2|few
CASSEWVQGYEQYF
TGTGCCAGCAGTGAATGGGTCCAGGGCTACGAGCAGTACTTC
>-|TRBJ1-1|TRBV29-1|few
CSVVSGGRSNTEAFF
TGCAGCGTTGTGAGCGGGGGGAGGTCGAACACTGAAGCTTTCTTT
>TRBD1|TRBJ2-1|TRBV18|-
CASSPPQRQGHEQFF
TGTGCCAGCTCACCGCCTCAAAGACAGGGCCATGAGCAGTTCTTC
>-|TRBJ1-4|TRBV4-1|-
CASSQVPGATNEKLFF
TGCGCCAGCAGCCAAGTTCCGGGAGCAACTAATGAAAAACTGTTTTTT
>-|TRBJ2-3|TRBV20-1|-
CSRADTQYF
TGCAGCCGGGCGGATACGCAGTATTTT
>-|TRBJ2-1|TRBV7-9|few
CASSLAFRLQGGQFF
TGTGCCAGCAGCTTAGCGTTCCGATTACAGGGAGGGCAGTTCTTC
>-|TRBJ2-6|TRBV6-5|few
CASSYGRYISGANVLTF
TGTGCCAGCAGTTACGGGAGGTACATCTCTGGGGCCAACGTCCTGACTTTC
>-|TRBJ1-2|TRBV24-1|-
CATSDPGIYGYTF
TGTGCCACCAGTGATCCCGGGATCTATGGCTACACCTTC
>-|TRBJ2-7|TRBV5-1|few
CASSLAQGLRYEQYF
TGCGCCAGCAGCCTGGCCCAGGGGCTTCGGTACGAGCAGTACTTC
>TRBD1|TRBJ2-7|TRBV27|-
CASSHRPPGQTYEQYF
TGTGCCAGCAGTCACCGACCCCCGGGACAGACCTACGAGCAGTACTTC
>TRBD2|TRBJ2-5|TRBV4-2|-
CASSQDGGRGETQYF
TGTGCCAGCAGCCAAGATGGCGGGAGGGGAGAGACCCAGTACTTC
>TRBD2|TRBJ2-3|TRBV15|few
CATSRARSSGDTQYF
TGTGCCACCAGCAGGGCGCGGTCTAGCGGGGATACGCAGTATTTT
>-|TRBJ2-1|TRBV7-9|-
CASSPPTNNEQFF
TGTGCCAGCAGCCCCCCCACAAACAATGAGCAGTTCTTC
>-|TRBJ1-4|TRBV7-9|-
CASSPGTSLATNEKLFF
TGTGCCAGCAGCCCCGGGACCTCATTAGCAACTAATGAAAAACTGTTTTTT
>-|TRBJ1-1|TRBV4-1|few
CASSQPSARRSTEAFF
TGCGCCAGCAGCCAACCTTCGGCTAGGAGGAGCACTGAAGCTTTCTTT
>-|TRBJ2-2|TRBV12-3/TRBV12-4|-
CASSLFGANTGELFF
TGTGCCAGCAGTTTATTCGGGGCGAACACCGGGGAGCTGTTTTTT
>-|TRBJ2-1|TRBV7-9|many
CASSPPGSSYNEQFF
TGTGCCAGCAGCCCACCGGGGTCCTCCTACAATGAGCAGTTCTTC
>-|TRBJ1-3|TRBV28|few
CASRPTGRVNTIYF
TGTGCCAGCAGACCTACAGGGAGAGTGAACACCATATATTTT
>TRBD2|TRBJ2-7|TRBV3-1|many
CASSPGLAGPYEQYF
TGTGCCAGCAGCCCAGGACTAGCGGGACCCTACGAGCAGTACTTC
>TRBD2|TRBJ2-3|TRBV7-2|-
CASSLPPGLAQYF
TGTGCCAGCAGCTTACCCCCGGGACTAGCACAGTATTTT
>-|TRBJ2-7|TRBV4-1|-
CASSRPGLSYEQYF
TGCGCCAGCAGCCGGCCGGGGCTCTCCTACGAGCAGTACTTC
>TRBD1|TRBJ1-1|TRBV28|-
CASGPGQGATEAFF
TGTGCCAGTGGACCGGGACAGGGGGCCACTGAAGCTTTCTTT
>-|TRBJ1-2|TRBV4-1|-
CASSQDSWQADGYTF
TGCGCCAGTAGCCAAGATTCCTGGCAGGCTGATGGCTACACCTTC
>TRBD2|TRBJ2-7|TRBV27|-
CASSPVGGTHYEQYF
TGTGCCAGCAGTCCCGTGGGAGGGACCCACTACGAGCAGTACTTC
>TRBD2|TRBJ2-1|TRBV3-1|-
CASSQEGLAGTNEQFF
TGTGCCAGCAGCCAAGAAGGACTAGCGGGAACCAATGAGCAGTTCTTC
>TRBD1|TRBJ1-5|TRBV12-3/TRBV12-4|few
CASSFATGGGQPQHF
TGTGCCAGCAGTTTTGCGACAGGGGGAGGTCAGCCCCAGCATTTT
>-|TRBJ2-5|TRBV12-3/TRBV12-4|few
CASIDSGTLEETQYF
TGTGCCAGCATCGACTCCGGGACACTAGAAGAGACCCAGTACTTC
>TRBD1|TRBJ2-1|TRBV4-3|few
CASSQAGRGPESSYNEQFF
TGCGCCAGCAGCCAAGCGGGCAGGGGGCCAGAGAGCTCCTACAATGAGCAGTTCTTC
>-|TRBJ2-1|TRBV11-2|-
CASSLPPASSNEQFF
TGTGCCAGCAGCTTACCCCCGGCTAGCTCCAATGAGCAGTTCTTC
>-|TRBJ2-7|TRBV20-1|-
CSASVQSYEQYF
TGCAGTGCTAGTGTACAGTCCTACGAGCAGTACTTC
>-|TRBJ1-1|TRBV7-6|few
CASSTGRGYTEAFF
TGTGCCAGCAGCACAGGCAGGGGATACACTGAAGCTTTCTTT
>TRBD1|TRBJ2-3|TRBV27|few
CASSTGDSRTDTQYF
TGTGCCAGCAGTACCGGGGACAGCCGCACAGATACGCAGTATTTT
>-|TRBJ2-2|TRBV7-2|-
CASSRFQGTGELFF
TGTGCCAGCAGCCGCTTTCAGGGTACCGGGGAGCTGTTTTTT
>-|TRBJ2-3|TRBV7-2|few
CASSSLRTGIPDTQYF
TGTGCCAGCAGCTCCCTCAGGACGGGGATACCAGATACGCAGTATTTT
>TRBD1|TRBJ2-5|TRBV14|few
CASSQPQGVETQYF
TGTGCCAGCAGCCAGCCACAGGGGGTAGAGACCCAGTACTTC
>-|TRBJ1-5|TRBV3-1|-
CASSSGPYSNQPQHF
TGTGCCAGCAGCTCGGGCCCTTACAGCAATCAGCCCCAGCATTTT
>-|TRBJ2-5|TRBV4-3|-
CASSQGAAQETQYF
TGCGCCAGCAGCCAAGGGGCAGCCCAAGAGACCCAGTACTTC